One sample yielded the 15 T cell receptor beta chains listed below, sequenced in a study of T cell repertoires in cytomegalovirus infection. Via MiXCR, TCRdb re-called the reads, giving one row per CDR3 protein. The sample carries about 440,000 distinct CDR3 sequences, 31% recorded once. Sequencing was done on a sample of PBMCs. The receptors originated from a human donor in good health (CMV status not recorded). Some clones in this sample may be carry-over from other donors' samples.

V gene TRBV5-5 combines with J gene TRBJ1-6; the D gene is possibly TRBD1 (5 bases). Germline values: CDR1 SGHKS, CDR2 YYEKEE (reference sequence). Trimming took 6 bases from V and 9 from J, leaving 22 bases between them. This CDR3 is 16 amino acids long. The CDR3 spells CASTLLRRDDTSPLHF. CDR3 coding DNA: TGTGCCAGCACCCTTTTGCGTAGGGACGATACTTCACCCCTCCACTTT.

This chain connects TRBV7-9 to TRBJ2-1, with D perhaps TRBD1 (6 bases). Germline lookup yields CDR1 SEHNR and CDR2 FQNEAQ (reference sequence). The CDR3 is 12 amino acids. The V and J ends lost 4 bases and 8 bases respectively, with 9 bases between them. The CDR3 DNA sequence: TGTGCCAGCAGCTGGACAGATTATGAGCAGTTCTTC. This translates into CASSWTDYEQFF.

This clonotype has only a few counts. The V and J genes are TRBV2 and TRBJ1-5, with TRBD1 identical over 7 bases. Looked up from germline, CDR1 is SNHLY and CDR2 is FYNNEI. V lost 6 bases to trimming and J lost 0 bases; unmatched junction nucleotides: 11. The CDR3 loop spans 17 amino acids. For the CDR3, the DNA is TGTGCCAGCAGCCCCGCCCAGAGACAGGGTAGCAATCAGCCCCAGCATTTT. This gives the protein CASSPAQRQGSNQPQHF. Based on the CDR3 plus reference TRBV2 and TRBJ1-5, the full variable domain is EPEVTQTPSHQVTQMGQEVILRCVPISNHLYFYWYRQILGQKVEFLVSFYNNEISEKSEIFDDQFSVERPDGSNFTLKIRSTKLEDSAMYFCASSPAQRQGSNQPQHFGDGTRLSIL.

This clonotype was observed many times. The chain uses TRBV7-6 and TRBJ1-1; 9 positions match TRBD1. This CDR3 spans 15 amino acids. Germline V gene sequence: CDR1 SGHVS, CDR2 FNYEAQ. Trimming took 5 bases from V and 3 from J; bases not matched to a gene: 7. The CDR3 sequence is CASSRTGGVYTEAFF. CDR3 nucleotides: TGTGCCAGCAGCCGCACAGGGGGCGTTTACACTGAAGCTTTCTTT.

A single count supports this clonotype. At one of its ends the junction is not consistent with the germline gene, which may arise from a read error. This sequence joins TRBV5-6 and TRBJ1-1; TRBD1 matches at 9 bases. The length of the CDR3 is 16 residues. Germline values: CDR1 SGHDT, CDR2 YYEEEE. The CDR3 spells CASSYNRGRMNTEACF. CDR3 DNA sequence: TGTGCCAGCAGCTATAACAGGGGGCGGATGAACACTGAAGCTTGCTTT.

J is TRBJ1-5 and V is TRBV6-1; D might be TRBD1 (5 bases). Trimming removed 5 bases at V and 8 bases at J, with 19 bases between. The CDR3 runs 15 residues. Germline CDR1 is MNHNS and CDR2 is SASEGT. CDR3 protein: CASSRDGGPMEPQHF. CDR3 bases: TGTGCCAGCAGTCGGGACGGAGGGCCTATGGAGCCCCAGCATTTT.

The chain employs TRBV2 and TRBJ2-5, with no clear D. Germline CDR1 reads SNHLY; CDR2 reads FYNNEI. The CDR3 sequence is 13 residues long. Trimming shortened V by 6 bases and J by 3 bases, and 11 bases separated the two germline ends. The CDR3 DNA reads TGTGCCAGCAGGAAGGACGGCGAAGAGACCCAGTACTTC. Encoded protein: CASRKDGEETQYF.

The chain combines TRBV7-6 with TRBJ2-3; the match to TRBD2 covers 7 bases. Germline V gene lookup returns CDR1 SGHVS and CDR2 FNYEAQ. The CDR3 is made up of 16 amino acids. V lost 5 bases to trimming and J lost 6 bases; unmatched junction nucleotides: 14. CDR3 bases: TGTGCCAGCAGCCCCCCAAGCGCGGGGGTTGCGGATACGCAGTATTTT. As protein: CASSPPSAGVADTQYF.

In its sample, this clonotype was seen a few times. The V and J genes are TRBV2 and TRBJ1-4; D is unresolved. The CDR3 has 16 amino acids. V lost 1 base, J lost 8 bases, and 17 bases lay in between. CDR1 and CDR2 from the germline V gene are SNHLY and FYNNEI. The CDR3: CASSEGRATPREKLFF. DNA for the CDR3: TGTGCCAGCAGTGAAGGGCGGGCAACCCCACGAGAAAAACTGTTTTTT.

The chain links TRBV12-3 or TRBV12-4 to TRBJ2-5; possibly TRBD2 for D (5 bases). This CDR3 spans 15 amino acids. V lost 3 bases and J lost 4, with 15 bases in between. CDR3 in DNA: TGTGCCAGCAGTTTCGCCGGCAGTGAGGGAGAGACCCAGTACTTC. Its protein product is CASSFAGSEGETQYF.

This clonotype was seen a few times. The chain joins TRBV6-5 to TRBJ2-5, with D perhaps assigned TRBD1 or TRBD2 (6 bases each). The length of the CDR3 is 15 residues. Germline CDR1 is MNHEY and CDR2 is SVGAGI. With 0 bases removed from V and 3 bases from J, the gap between germline ends came to 11 bases. CDR3 DNA sequence: TGTGCCAGCAGTTACTCATTCGGGGGCAAAGAGACCCAGTACTTC. Its protein is CASSYSFGGKETQYF.

In this sample, this clonotype turned up a few times. The chain joins TRBV19 to TRBJ2-5, with D possibly TRBD2 on 6 matching bases. Germline assignment: CDR1 LNHDA and CDR2 SQIVND (reference sequence). The CDR3 runs 15 residues. V was pared by 5 bases and J by 5 bases, with 18 bases between. CDR3 coding DNA: TGTGCCAGTAGTGCGGCGGGGCTAGCCGTGGAGACCCAGTACTTC. This codes for CASSAAGLAVETQYF.

This chain links TRBV5-4 with TRBJ2-3, with D perhaps matching TRBD1 (6 bases). This CDR3 contains 16 residues. Germline V CDR1 and CDR2: SGHNT, YYREEE (reference sequence). Between the trimmed V and J ends, which lost 2 bases and 2 bases, there was a span of 15 bases. The CDR3 sequence is CASSFAGDTFTDTQYF. The CDR3, as DNA: TGTGCCAGCAGCTTTGCCGGGGACACCTTCACAGATACGCAGTATTTT.

This clonotype has more than one count but fewer than ten. The V and J genes are TRBV6-1 and TRBJ1-5; the D is unclear. The length of the CDR3 is 14 residues. V lost 6 bases and J 0 bases, leaving 9 bases between the germline ends. Germline loops: CDR1 MNHNS, CDR2 SASEGT. CDR3 protein: CASSRLDSNQPQHF. The CDR3 DNA reads as TGTGCCAGCAGCCGCTTAGATAGCAATCAGCCCCAGCATTTT.

The chain couples TRBV20-1 to TRBJ2-1; 7 bases fit TRBD2. This CDR3 region has 17 residues. V was clipped by 0 bases and J by 0 bases; unmatched bases: 8. Germline-derived CDR1 and CDR2 are DFQATT and SNEGSKA (reference sequence). CDR3 nucleotides: TGCAGTGCTAGAGAAGTGAGCGGGGTGGTCTCCTACAATGAGCAGTTCTTC. It encodes CSAREVSGVVSYNEQFF.